The source of this T cell receptor beta chain is a study of blood T cell repertoires in COVID-19. For the study at large: There were acute and convalescent COVID-19 samples, and they came from the United States, Italy and Spain. Nucleic acid was either cDNA or gDNA, and it came from T cells, B-cell-depleted T cells, or PBMCs.

Original data processing: Reference gene primer amplification yielded estimated nucleated cell counts. Some clones are missing from TCRdb's copy, which holds only in-frame ones; the method was immunoSEQ multiplex PCR. V and J calls and clone size are as listed in that table; D and trimming were resolved from the DNA. Found here are tens of thousands of clones, about 86% of them singletons; the top ten hold 0.9% to 1.5%. Unmatched junction bases numbered 11, after V lost 0 bases and J lost 4 bases. This CDR3 comprises 18 residues. The germline V gene has CDR1 LGHNA and CDR2 YNFKEQ. V is TRBV4-2 and J is TRBJ2-5; 10 positions agree with TRBD2. Sequencing was carried out using peripheral blood. This TCR was sampled from a man aged 40-55 years with acute or convalescent COVID-19. CDR3 residues: CASSQEEGSGGRGETQYF. The DNA for the CDR3 is TGTGCCAGCAGCCAAGAGGAAGGTAGCGGGGGGCGAGGAGAGACCCAGTACTTC.